The subject of this entry is one T cell receptor (beta chain). Participant age was roughly 18 to 89 years, and participants resided in 25 or so US areas. Participants classified as exposed had met a COVID-19 case within 2 weeks before study entry. The sample comes from a study of blood T cell repertoires in COVID-19. As for the study in general: The United States, Italy and Spain provided the acute and convalescent COVID-19 samples.

Only in-frame clones appear in the TCRdb table, and some are missing; sequencing was by immunoSEQ multiplex PCR. The repertoire has 230,000 or so clones, about 88% of them found once; the top ten carry 6.6%. Trimming removed 2 bases at V and 1 base at J, with 8 bases between. CDR1 and CDR2 (germline): MGHRA, YSYEKL. The CDR3 extends over 14 amino acids. The chain combines TRBV4-1 with TRBJ1-1; D may be TRBD1 (5 bases). The sample consisted of PBMCs or T cells enriched from blood (not recorded which). The sequence derives from a woman in her forties or fifties who had been exposed to COVID-19. Here the CDR3 reads CASSQRQTNTEAFF. The CDR3 DNA reads as TGCGCCAGCAGCCAACGACAGACGAACACTGAAGCTTTCTTT.